This T cell receptor (beta chain) was profiled in a study of T cells in Graves' hyperthyroidism and ophthalmopathy. The TCR beta CDR3 regions underwent amplification using RNA transcripts as the source. HTBI primers were used for first-round RT-PCR of the TCR CDR3. In TCRdb, the multiplex PCR reads were re-called with MiXCR into one record per CDR3 protein. Of approximately 400,000 distinct CDR3 sequences listed, roughly 20% were seen once; the top ten hold around 40%. Lactation, pregnancy, other autoimmune disease or uncontrolled infection excluded patients. The V end lost 3 bases, the J end lost 1 base, and 13 bases lay between the germline ends. This CDR3 has 15 amino acids. The V gene's germline CDR1 is SGHVS and CDR2 FQNEAQ. There are many counts of this clonotype.

The chain carries TRBV7-8 and TRBJ2-7; D uncertain. Sequenced material: blood. The receptor was isolated from a man younger than 35 with Graves' ophthalmopathy. The CDR3 coding sequence is TGTGCCAGCAGCTTGGACGGGTCTAGGTCCTACGAGCAGTACTTC. It is translated as CASSLDGSRSYEQYF.